The entry below describes one TCR beta chain. Its antigen remains unidentified. This specimen belongs to a study of T cell repertoires in aging, cancer and after chemotherapy. Overall study: Donors were grouped into six age bands spanning 30 or younger through 70 or older.

Overall study results and limits: Across the chemotherapy interval, each cancer cohort showed higher median generation probability, suggesting thymic rebound. Healthy donors lost TCR diversity with age mainly through richness, cancer patients through richness and evenness. Age-matched healthy donors had significantly more diverse, less clonal blood TCR repertoires than untreated cancer patients.

Multiplex touch-down PCR with TRB-A/B primers amplified rearranged V-D-J TRB sequences. TCRdb reanalysed the multiplex PCR reads using MiXCR and keeps one entry per CDR3 protein. The sample yields some 3,400 distinct CDR3 sequences, nearly 35% seen once. Amplification of TCR beta used genomic DNA extracted from peripheral blood. The J segment lost 5 bases and the V segment lost 4 bases, leaving 6 bases of the junction unmatched. The CDR3 length is 16 residues. Germline-derived CDR1 and CDR2 are SGHTA and FQGNSA. The sequence was obtained from a human donor in good health. Sequencing was done on a sample of blood. The chain recombines TRBV7-2 with TRBJ2-5; 14 bases map to TRBD2. CDR3 loop: CASSSRLAGGPETQYF. The CDR3 nucleotides read TGTGCCAGCAGCTCCCGACTAGCGGGGGGGCCGGAGACCCAGTACTTC.